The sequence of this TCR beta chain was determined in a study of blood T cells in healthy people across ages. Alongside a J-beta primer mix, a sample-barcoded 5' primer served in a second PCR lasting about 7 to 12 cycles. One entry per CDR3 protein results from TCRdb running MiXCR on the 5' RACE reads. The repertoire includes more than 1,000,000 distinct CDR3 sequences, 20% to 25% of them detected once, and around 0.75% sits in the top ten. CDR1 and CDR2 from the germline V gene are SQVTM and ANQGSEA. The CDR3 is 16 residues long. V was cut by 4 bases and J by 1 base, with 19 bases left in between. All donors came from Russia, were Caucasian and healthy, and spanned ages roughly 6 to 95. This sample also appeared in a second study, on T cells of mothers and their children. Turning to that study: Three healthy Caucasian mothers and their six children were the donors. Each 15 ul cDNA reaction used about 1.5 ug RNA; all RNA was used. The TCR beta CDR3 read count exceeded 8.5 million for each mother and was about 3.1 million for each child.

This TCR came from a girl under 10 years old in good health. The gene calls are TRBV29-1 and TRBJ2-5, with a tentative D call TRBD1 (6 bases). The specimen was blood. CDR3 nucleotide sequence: TGCAGCGTTGCCCCCAGGGTAGGGGGTGCCCAAGAGACCCAGTACTTC. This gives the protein CSVAPRVGGAQETQYF. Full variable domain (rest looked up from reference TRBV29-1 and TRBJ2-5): SAVISQKPSRDICQRGTSLTIQCQVDSQVTMMFWYRQQPGQSLTLIATANQGSEATYESGFVIDKFPISRPNLTFSTLTVSNMSPEDSSIYLCSVAPRVGGAQETQYFGPGTRLLVL.